Listed here is a single TCR beta chain. The antigen it recognizes is unknown. No much larger clone exists at a distance of one base, and base qualities are not known. This sample was taken from a study of T cells after posttransplantation cyclophosphamide (TCRdb year 2016). Looking at the study overall: Using TRB sequencing, the study followed how the T cell repertoire reconstituted after myeloablative bone marrow transplantation in which posttransplantation cyclophosphamide served as GVHD prophylaxis. Public TRB sequences were checked against a database of over 3,000 sequences associated with responses to pathogens, tumor antigens, self-antigens and alloantigens. Blood from every one of the 30 to 40 PTCy patients who had 1-year posttransplant specimens underwent TRB sequencing. In 3 patients, TRB sequencing was also performed on up to about 3 more blood samples taken 2 to 5.2 years after transplant, and in a handful of patients, pretransplant blood was also TRB-sequenced. Antigen receptor sequencing was done on samples from 35 to 40 PTCy-treated patients and from 15 to 20 related bone marrow donors of those patients. Because TRA and TRB clonality correlated tightly in fewer than ten samples, the subsequent TCR analyses were limited to TRB only.

General findings and caveats noted by the study authors: Across approximately 45 patients, TRB clonality was highly associated with recipient CMV seropositivity and CMV reactivation, and diversity in PTCy patients was similar to diversity in CNI/methotrexate controls. Donor-recipient similarity was low at 1-2 months but rose over the first year, and later blood repertoires were often dominated by donor CD8+ memory clones. The TRB repertoires of T cells infiltrating skin or the GI tract showed only limited overlap with the TRB repertoires found in blood.

Genomic DNA was used for TRB sequencing, which was performed with the immunoSEQ assay at survey resolution or with the hsTCRB kit. In the paper's pipeline: Initial read processing used immunoSEQ software, and repertoire analyses used the LymphoSeq R package. Clonality was computed as 1 minus normalized Shannon entropy, and a Gini coefficient was also calculated for each TRB dataset. To infer phenotypes in unsorted samples, TRB sequences from sorted subsets of the recipient or donor were mapped onto unsorted samples from the same recipient. Entries here come from immuneACCESS through TCRdb and include only in-frame sequences with V and J called. Some clones fail to appear in such tables; in the studies checked, an unresolved V gene covers under half of the shortfall, and the cause of the remainder is unknown. V and J calls and clone size come straight from that table; D and trimming were deduced from the DNA. Recorded for this sample are tens of thousands of clones; roughly nine tenths of them occurred a single time. The ten most abundant clones make up around an eighth of the sample.

The treatment or condition label for this specimen denotes: high-dose cyclophosphamide on days +3 and +4 as single-agent GVHD prophylaxis. Busulfan and fludarabine conditioning, a related or unrelated marrow graft, and cyclophosphamide on days +3 and +4 were given to PTCy patients. The PTCy-treated patients were drawn from a prospective, multi-institutional clinical trial. Peripheral blood and bone marrow mononuclear cells were isolated by Ficoll-Hypaque density centrifugation and cryopreserved. Trimming at the junction amounts to 4 bases on V and 1 base on J, and the germline ends lie 7 bases apart. From cysteine to phenylalanine, the CDR3 is 13 amino acids long. Only CDR3 DNA remains: 39 bases, in frame from the first base. For CDR1 and CDR2, the germline V gene (reference sequence) lists MNHEY and SMNVEV.

In this chain, TRBV27 is recombined with TRBJ1-1, and the D gene may be TRBD1, 5 bases matching. Sequenced material: PBMCs, taken after allogeneic stem cell transplant with posttransplant cyclophosphamide. The clonotype originates from a female patient younger than 45 who received an allogeneic stem cell transplant from an unrelated donor, was CMV-positive, and had no GVHD. After a transplant, the graft donor may have provided part of the T cells. The CDR3 region has the sequence CASSWGRNTEAFF. DNA sequence: TGTGCCAGCAGTTGGGGCAGGAACACTGAAGCTTTCTTT.